This TCR beta chain came from a study of siplizumab effects on memory and regulatory T cells. Study-wide findings and caveats: Where siplizumab was present, mappable alloreactive CD4+ clones averaged around 63% Treg-derived, compared with roughly 26% in controls. The diversity of naive T cells seemed greater than that of memory cells, and their alloresponse contribution seemed major. Proliferating Tregs taken from siplizumab cultures were not shown to have a confirmed suppressive function.

Sequencing of each sample assayed roughly 9.1 x 10^4 TCR templates. Data came from immunoSEQ multiplex PCR; TCRdb stores just in-frame clones and leaves some out. Of fewer than 120,000 clones listed, roughly 92% were seen once; the top ten hold approximately 1.2%. There are a few counts of this clone. Its antigen remains unidentified. V lost 4 bases, J lost 0 bases, and 7 bases lay in between. Germline V gives CDR1 MNHNS, CDR2 SASEGT. This CDR3 contains 15 residues. The chain carries TRBV6-1 and TRBJ1-6; D remains ambiguous. The sequenced sample consisted of CD4+ T cells sorted from blood. This receptor was identified in a human donor in good health. The CDR3 loop is CASSVWSSYNSPLHF. The DNA for the CDR3 is TGTGCCAGCAGTGTATGGAGCTCCTATAATTCACCCCTCCACTTT.